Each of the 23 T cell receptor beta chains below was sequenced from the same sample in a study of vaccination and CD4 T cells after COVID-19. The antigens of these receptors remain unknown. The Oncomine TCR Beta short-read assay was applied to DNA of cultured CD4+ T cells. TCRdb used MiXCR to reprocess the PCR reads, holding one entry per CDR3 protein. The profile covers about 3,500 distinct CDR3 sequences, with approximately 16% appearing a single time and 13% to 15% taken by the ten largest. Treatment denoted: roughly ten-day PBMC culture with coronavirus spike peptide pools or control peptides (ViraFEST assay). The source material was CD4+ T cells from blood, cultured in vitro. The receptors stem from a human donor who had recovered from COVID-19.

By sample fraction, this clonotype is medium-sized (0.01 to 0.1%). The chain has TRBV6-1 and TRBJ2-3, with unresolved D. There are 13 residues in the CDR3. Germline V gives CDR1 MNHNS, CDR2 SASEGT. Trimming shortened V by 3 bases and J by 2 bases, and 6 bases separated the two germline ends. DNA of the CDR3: TGTGCCAGCAGTGATCTGTTCACAGATACGCAGTATTTT. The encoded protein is CASSDLFTDTQYF.

The CDR3, as DNA: TGCAGTGCCCCCCGGGGGACAGGGGCCCCCGGCTACACCTTC. This codes for CSAPRGTGAPGYTF. The chain links TRBV20-1 to TRBJ1-2; TRBD1 agrees at 10 bases. With 6 bases clipped from V and 8 bases from J, the junction kept 12 bases outside the gene matches. This CDR3 has 14 amino acids. The V gene's germline CDR1 is DFQATT and CDR2 SNEGSKA (reference sequence).

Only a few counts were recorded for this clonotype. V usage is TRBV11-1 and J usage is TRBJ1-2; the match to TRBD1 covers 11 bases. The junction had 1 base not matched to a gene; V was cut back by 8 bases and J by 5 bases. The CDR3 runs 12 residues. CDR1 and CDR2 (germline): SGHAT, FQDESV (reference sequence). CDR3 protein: CASGQGAYGYTF. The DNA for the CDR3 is TGTGCCAGCGGACAGGGGGCTTATGGCTACACCTTC.

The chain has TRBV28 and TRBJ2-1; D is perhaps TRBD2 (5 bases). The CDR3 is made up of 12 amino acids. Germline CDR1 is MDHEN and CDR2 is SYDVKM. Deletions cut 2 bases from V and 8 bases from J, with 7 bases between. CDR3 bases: TGTGCCAGCAGTTTAAGAGGGTATGAGCAGTTCTTC. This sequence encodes CASSLRGYEQFF.

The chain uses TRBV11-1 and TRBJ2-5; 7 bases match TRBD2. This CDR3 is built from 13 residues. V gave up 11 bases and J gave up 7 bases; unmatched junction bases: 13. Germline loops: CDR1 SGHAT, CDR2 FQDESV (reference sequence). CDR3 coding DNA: TGTGCCTCCGTAGCGGGCAGGGTGGGGACCCAGTACTTC. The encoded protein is CASVAGRVGTQYF.

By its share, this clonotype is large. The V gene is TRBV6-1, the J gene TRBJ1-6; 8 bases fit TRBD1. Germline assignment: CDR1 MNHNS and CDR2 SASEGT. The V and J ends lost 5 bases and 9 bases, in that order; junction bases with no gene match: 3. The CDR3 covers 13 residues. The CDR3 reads CASSTTGASPLHF. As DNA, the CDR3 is TGTGCCAGCAGTACGACAGGGGCTTCACCCCTCCACTTT.

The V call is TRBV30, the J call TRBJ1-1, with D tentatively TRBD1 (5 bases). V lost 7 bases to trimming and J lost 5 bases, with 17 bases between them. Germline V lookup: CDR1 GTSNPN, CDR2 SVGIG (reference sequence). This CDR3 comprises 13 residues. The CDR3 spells CASSSRGDTEAFF. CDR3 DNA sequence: TGTGCCTCCTCGTCAAGGGGAGATACTGAAGCTTTCTTT.

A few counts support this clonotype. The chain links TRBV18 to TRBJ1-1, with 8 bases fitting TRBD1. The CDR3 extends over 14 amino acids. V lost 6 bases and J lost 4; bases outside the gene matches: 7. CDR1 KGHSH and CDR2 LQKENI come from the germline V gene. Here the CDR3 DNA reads TGTGCCAGCTCCCCCAGGGGGCCGGGCACTGAAGCTTTCTTT. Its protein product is CASSPRGPGTEAFF.

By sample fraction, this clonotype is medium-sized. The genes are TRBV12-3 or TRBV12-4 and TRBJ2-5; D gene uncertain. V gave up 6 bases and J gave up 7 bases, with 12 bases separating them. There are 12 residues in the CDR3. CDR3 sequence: CASRTTVGTQYF. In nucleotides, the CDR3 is TGTGCCAGCAGGACCACCGTGGGGACCCAGTACTTC.

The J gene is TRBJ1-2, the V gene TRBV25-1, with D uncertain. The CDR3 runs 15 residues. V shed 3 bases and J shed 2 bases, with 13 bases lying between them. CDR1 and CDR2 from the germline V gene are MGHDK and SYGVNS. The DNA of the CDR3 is TGTGCCAGCAGTGAGCCGACCGCGGGGAACTATGGCTACACCTTC. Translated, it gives CASSEPTAGNYGYTF.

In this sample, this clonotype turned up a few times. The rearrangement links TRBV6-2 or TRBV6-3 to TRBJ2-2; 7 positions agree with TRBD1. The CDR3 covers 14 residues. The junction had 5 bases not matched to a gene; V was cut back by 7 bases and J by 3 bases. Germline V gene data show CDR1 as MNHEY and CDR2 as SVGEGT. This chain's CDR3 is CASIWGQYTGELFF. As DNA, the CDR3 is TGTGCCAGCATTTGGGGACAGTACACCGGGGAGCTGTTTTTT.

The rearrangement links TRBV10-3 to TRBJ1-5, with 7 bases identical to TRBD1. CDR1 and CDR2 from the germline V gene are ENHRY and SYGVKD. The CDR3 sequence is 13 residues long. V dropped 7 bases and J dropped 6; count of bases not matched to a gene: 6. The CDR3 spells CAITGGEGQPQHF. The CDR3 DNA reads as TGTGCCATCACAGGGGGAGAGGGTCAGCCCCAGCATTTT.

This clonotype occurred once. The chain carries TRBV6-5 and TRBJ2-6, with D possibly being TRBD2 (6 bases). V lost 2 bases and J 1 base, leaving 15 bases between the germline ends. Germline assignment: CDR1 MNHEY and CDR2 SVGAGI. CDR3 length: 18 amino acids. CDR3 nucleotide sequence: TGTGCCAGCAGTTACGGACCGGGACTCCTGTCTGGGGCCAACGTCCTGACTTTC. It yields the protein CASSYGPGLLSGANVLTF.

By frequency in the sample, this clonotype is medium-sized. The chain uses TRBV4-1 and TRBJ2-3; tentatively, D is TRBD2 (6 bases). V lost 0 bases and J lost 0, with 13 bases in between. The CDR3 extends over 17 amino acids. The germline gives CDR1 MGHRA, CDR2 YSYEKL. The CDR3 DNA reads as TGCGCCAGCAGCCAAGATTTGGGGACTTATAGCACAGATACGCAGTATTTT. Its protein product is CASSQDLGTYSTDTQYF.

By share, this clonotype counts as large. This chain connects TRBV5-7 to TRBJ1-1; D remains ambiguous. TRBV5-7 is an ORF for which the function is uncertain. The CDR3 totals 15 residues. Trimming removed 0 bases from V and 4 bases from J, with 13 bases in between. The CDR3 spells CASSLDEGWGTEAFF. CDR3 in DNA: TGTGCCAGCAGCTTGGACGAGGGTTGGGGCACTGAAGCTTTCTTT.

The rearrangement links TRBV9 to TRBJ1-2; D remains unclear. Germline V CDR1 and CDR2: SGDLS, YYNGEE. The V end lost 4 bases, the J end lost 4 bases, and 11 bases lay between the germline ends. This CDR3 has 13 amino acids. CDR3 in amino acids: CASSPKTGYGYTF. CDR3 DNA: TGTGCCAGCAGCCCCAAGACGGGCTATGGCTACACCTTC.

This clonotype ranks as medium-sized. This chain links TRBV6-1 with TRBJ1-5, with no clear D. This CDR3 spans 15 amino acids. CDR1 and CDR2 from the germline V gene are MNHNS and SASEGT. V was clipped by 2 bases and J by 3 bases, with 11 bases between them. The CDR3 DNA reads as TGTGCCAGCAGTGAATGGGCGGTGCTCAATCAGCCCCAGCATTTT. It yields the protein CASSEWAVLNQPQHF.

CDR3 loop: CASSVFTDTQYF. CDR3 nucleotides: TGTGCCAGCAGCGTATTTACGGATACGCAGTATTTT. The genes are TRBV9 and TRBJ2-3; D is unclear. The CDR3 contains 12 residues. Germline V gene lookup returns CDR1 SGDLS and CDR2 YYNGEE. V was shortened by 1 base and J by 6 bases, with 6 bases between the two germline ends.

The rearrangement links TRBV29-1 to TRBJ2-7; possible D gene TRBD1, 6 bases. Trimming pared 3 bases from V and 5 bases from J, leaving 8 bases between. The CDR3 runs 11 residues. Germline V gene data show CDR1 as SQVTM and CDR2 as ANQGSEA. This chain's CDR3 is CSVDRGNEQYF. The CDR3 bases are TGCAGCGTTGACAGGGGAAACGAGCAGTACTTC.

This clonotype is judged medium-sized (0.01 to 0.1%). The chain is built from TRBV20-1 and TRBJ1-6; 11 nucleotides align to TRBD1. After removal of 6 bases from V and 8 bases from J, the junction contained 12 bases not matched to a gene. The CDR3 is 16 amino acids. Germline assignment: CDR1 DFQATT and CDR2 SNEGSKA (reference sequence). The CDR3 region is CSARTGGLSSDSPLHF. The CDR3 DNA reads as TGCAGTGCGCGGACAGGGGGCTTAAGTTCAGATTCACCCCTCCACTTT.

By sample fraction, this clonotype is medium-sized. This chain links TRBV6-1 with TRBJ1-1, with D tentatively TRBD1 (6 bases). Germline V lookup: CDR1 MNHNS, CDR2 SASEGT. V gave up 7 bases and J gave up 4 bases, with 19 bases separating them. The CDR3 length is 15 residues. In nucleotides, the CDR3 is TGTGCCAGCAAAGGCTCCGGGGGCGCGGCCACTGAAGCTTTCTTT. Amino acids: CASKGSGGAATEAFF.

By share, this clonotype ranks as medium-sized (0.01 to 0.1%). The CDR3 here is CASSRGTGHSPLHF. The CDR3 region has the DNA TGTGCCAGCAGCAGGGGGACAGGGCACTCACCCCTCCACTTT. This sequence joins TRBV6-1 and TRBJ1-6; TRBD1 agrees at 9 bases. The V gene's germline CDR1 is MNHNS and CDR2 SASEGT. The CDR3 totals 14 residues. V lost 6 bases, J lost 10 bases, and 7 bases stayed unmatched.

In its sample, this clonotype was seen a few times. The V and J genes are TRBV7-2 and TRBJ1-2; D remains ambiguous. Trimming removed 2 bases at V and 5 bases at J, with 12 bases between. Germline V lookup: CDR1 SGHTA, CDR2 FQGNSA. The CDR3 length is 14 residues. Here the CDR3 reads CASSLIGIRYGYTF. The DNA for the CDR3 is TGTGCCAGCAGCTTAATCGGGATCCGGTATGGCTACACCTTC.